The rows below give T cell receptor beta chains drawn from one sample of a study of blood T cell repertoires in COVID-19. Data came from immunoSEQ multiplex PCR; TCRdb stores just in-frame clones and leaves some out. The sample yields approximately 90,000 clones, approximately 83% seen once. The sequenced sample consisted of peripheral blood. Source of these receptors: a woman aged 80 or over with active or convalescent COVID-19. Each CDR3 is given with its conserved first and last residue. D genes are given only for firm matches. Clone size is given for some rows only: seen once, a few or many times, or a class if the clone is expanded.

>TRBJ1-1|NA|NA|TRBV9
TGTGCCAGCAGCGTAGAGGGAGGAGGGTTCGCTGAAGCTTTCTTT
CASSVEGGGFAEAFF
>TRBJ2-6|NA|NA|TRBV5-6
TGTGCCAGCAGCTTGGGAGGGTTAGGGGCCAACGTCCTGACTTTC
CASSLGGLGANVLTF
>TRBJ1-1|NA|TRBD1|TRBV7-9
TGTGCCAGCACAAAGGACAGGGCGGTTCCTGAAGCTTTCTTT
CASTKDRAVPEAFF
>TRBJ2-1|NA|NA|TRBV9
TGTGCCAGCAGCGTAGCGGTCTACAATGAGCAGTTCTTC
CASSVAVYNEQFF
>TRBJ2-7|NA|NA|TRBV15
TGTGCCACCAGCAGAGAGAGGGACTTCACCTACGAGCAGTACTTC
CATSRERDFTYEQYF
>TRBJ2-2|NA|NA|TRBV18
TGTGCCAGCTCACGATTTACAGCGAACACCGGGGAGCTGTTTTTT
CASSRFTANTGELFF
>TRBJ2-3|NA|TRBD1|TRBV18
TGTGCCAGCGTCCGACAGGGGGGGAACACAGATACGCAGTATTTT
CASVRQGGNTDTQYF
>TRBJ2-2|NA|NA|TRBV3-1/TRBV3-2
TGTGCCAGCAGCCACCTAGGAATGGGGGAGCTGTTTTTT
CASSHLGMGELFF
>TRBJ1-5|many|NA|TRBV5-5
TGTGCCAGCAGCTTGGGGACAGTTAATCAGCCCCAGCATTTT
CASSLGTVNQPQHF
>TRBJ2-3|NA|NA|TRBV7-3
TGTGCCAGCAGCCCTAGGCTGACCGGGACAGATACGCAGTATTTT
CASSPRLTGTDTQYF
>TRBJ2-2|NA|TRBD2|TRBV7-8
TGTGCCAGCAGCGGTCGACTAGCGGGAGCTCCCGGGGAGCTGTTTTTT
CASSGRLAGAPGELFF
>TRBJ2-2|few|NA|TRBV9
TGTGCCAGCAGCGTACGAGGGACCGGGGAGCTGTTTTTT
CASSVRGTGELFF
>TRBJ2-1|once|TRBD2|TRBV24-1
TGTGCCACCAGTGATCCTGGACTAGCGGGGGGAGGAGATGAGCAGTTCTTC
CATSDPGLAGGGDEQFF
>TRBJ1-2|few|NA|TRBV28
TGTGCCAGCAGTTCCCCGGGACTCAACAACTATGGCTACACCTTC
CASSSPGLNNYGYTF
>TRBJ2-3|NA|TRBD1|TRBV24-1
TGTGCCACCAGTAAGGGCCTCGGCCAGGGGGAGGATACGCAGTATTTT
CATSKGLGQGEDTQYF
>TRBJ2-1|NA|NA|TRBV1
TGCACCAGCAGCCAAAAAACTAGCGGATATGAGCAGTTCTTC
CTSSQKTSGYEQFF
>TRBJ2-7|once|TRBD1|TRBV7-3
TGTGCCAGCAGCCCATACAGGGGGTCCTACGAGCAGTACTTC
CASSPYRGSYEQYF
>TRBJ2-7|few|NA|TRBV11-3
TGTGCCAGCAGCTTAGGTAACACAGGGAGCAACGAGCAGTACTTC
CASSLGNTGSNEQYF
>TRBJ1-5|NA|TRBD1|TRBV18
TGTGCCAGCTCACCTGGACAGGGCAATCAGCCCCAGCATTTT
CASSPGQGNQPQHF
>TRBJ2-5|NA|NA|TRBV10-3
TGTGCCATCAGTACGGGATCACAAGAGACCCAGTACTTC
CAISTGSQETQYF
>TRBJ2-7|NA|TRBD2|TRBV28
TGTGCCAGCAGCACCCCGGGACTAGGTTCCTACGAGCAGTACTTC
CASSTPGLGSYEQYF
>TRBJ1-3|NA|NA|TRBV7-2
TGTGCCAGCAGCTTAGGTTCAGCGTTCTCTGGAAACACCATATATTTT
CASSLGSAFSGNTIYF
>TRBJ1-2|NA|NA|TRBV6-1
TGTGCCAGCAGTGACGACTATGGCTACACCTTC
CASSDDYGYTF
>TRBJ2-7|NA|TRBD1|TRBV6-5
TGTGCCAGCAGTCCTTTAACAGGGGTGACCTACGAGCAGTACTTC
CASSPLTGVTYEQYF
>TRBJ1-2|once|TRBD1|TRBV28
TGTGCCAGCAGAGAAACAGGGGGAGCTAACTATGGCTACACCTTC
CASRETGGANYGYTF
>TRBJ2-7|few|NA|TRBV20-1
TGCAGTGCGTTCCGGGACTACGAGCAGTACTTC
CSAFRDYEQYF
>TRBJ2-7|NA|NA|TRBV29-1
TGCAGCGTTGGGGCAGGGCCAAACTACGAGCAGTACTTC
CSVGAGPNYEQYF
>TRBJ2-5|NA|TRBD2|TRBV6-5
TGTGCCAGCATCTCGGGACTAGCGGGGGAGACCCAGTACTTC
CASISGLAGETQYF
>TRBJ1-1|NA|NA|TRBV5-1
TGCGCCAGCGTAGGTCCGGGAACGAACACTGAAGCTTTCTTT
CASVGPGTNTEAFF
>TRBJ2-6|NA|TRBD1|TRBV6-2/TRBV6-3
TGTGCCAGCAGTTACGGTGGCAGGGGGCACCGGGCCAACGTCCTGACTTTC
CASSYGGRGHRANVLTF
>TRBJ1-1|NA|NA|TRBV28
TGTGCCAGCAGTTTAGGGAGGTTCTACTTCTCTGAAGCTTTCTTT
CASSLGRFYFSEAFF
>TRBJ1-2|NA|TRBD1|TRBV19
TGTGCCAGTAGGGGACAGGGGAACGGGTTCTATGGCTACACCTTC
CASRGQGNGFYGYTF
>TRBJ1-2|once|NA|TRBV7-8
TGTGCCAGCAGCTTGGGGAGGGACTATGGCTACACCTTC
CASSLGRDYGYTF
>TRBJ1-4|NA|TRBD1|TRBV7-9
TGTGCCAGCAGCCCGAACAGGGGGCATTATGAAAAACTGTTTTTT
CASSPNRGHYEKLFF
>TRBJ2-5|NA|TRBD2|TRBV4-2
TGTGCCAGCAGCCAGGCAAGCGCGGGAGAGTCGGAGACCCAGTACTTC
CASSQASAGESETQYF
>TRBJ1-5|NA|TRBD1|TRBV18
TGTGCCAGCTCACCAAGACAGGGCTATCAGCCCCAGCATTTT
CASSPRQGYQPQHF
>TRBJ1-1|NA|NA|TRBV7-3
TGTGCCAGCAGCTTGGATGGGGGCAAAATGAACACTGAAGCTTTCTTT
CASSLDGGKMNTEAFF
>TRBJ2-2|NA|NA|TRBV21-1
TGTGCCAGCACATTTAGCGGGAACCGGGAGCTGTTTTTT
CASTFSGNRELFF
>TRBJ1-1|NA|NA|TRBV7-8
TGTGCCAGCAGCTTATTCCGGAGGGGGGGAGGTGAAGCTTTCTTT
CASSLFRRGGGEAFF
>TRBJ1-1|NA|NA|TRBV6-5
TGTGCCAGCAGTTACGGCACACAACAAGCTTTCTTT
CASSYGTQQAFF
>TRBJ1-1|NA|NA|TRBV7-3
TGTGCCAGCAGCTTAGGGGGGGAGAACACTGAAGCTTTCTTT
CASSLGGENTEAFF
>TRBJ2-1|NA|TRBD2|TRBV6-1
TGTGCCAGCAGTGTTACCACCGGGACTAGCGACCGCAATGAGCAGTTCTTC
CASSVTTGTSDRNEQFF
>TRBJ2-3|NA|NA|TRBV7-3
TGTGCCAGCAGCTTAGGGTTCGAGGGTCCCACAGATACGCAGTATTTT
CASSLGFEGPTDTQYF
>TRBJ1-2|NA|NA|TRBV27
TGTGCCAGCAGTTTAAAGAGGGCCCAGTCGGGCTACACCTTC
CASSLKRAQSGYTF
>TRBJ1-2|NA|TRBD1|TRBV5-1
TGCGCCAGCAGCTCCTCGCAGGGGGTGCGTAACTATGGCTACACCTTC
CASSSSQGVRNYGYTF
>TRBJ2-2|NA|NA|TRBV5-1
TGCGCCAGCAGCTTGGGAGGTGGTGCCACCGGGGAGCTGTTTTTT
CASSLGGGATGELFF
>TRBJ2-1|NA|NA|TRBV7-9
TGTGCCAGCAGCTCTACTAGGAGTCTCTTCCGTAGGTACAATGAGCAGTTCTTC
CASSSTRSLFRRYNEQFF
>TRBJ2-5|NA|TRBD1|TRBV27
TGTGCCAGCAGTTCAACAGGGGGCGACGAGACCCAGTACTTC
CASSSTGGDETQYF
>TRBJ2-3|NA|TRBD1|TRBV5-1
TGCGCCAGCAGCTTAGAGGGGGCGAGGGCAGATACGCAGTATTTT
CASSLEGARADTQYF
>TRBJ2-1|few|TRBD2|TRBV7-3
TGTGCCAGCAGCCAATCTAGCGGGAGGTTCAATGAGCAGTTCTTC
CASSQSSGRFNEQFF
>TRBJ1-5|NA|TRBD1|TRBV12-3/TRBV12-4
TGTGCCAGCAGTCGACAGGGTCAGCAGCCCCAGCATTTT
CASSRQGQQPQHF
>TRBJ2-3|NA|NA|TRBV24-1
TGTGCCACCAGTGATACCGGCCATTACGGAGGGTATACGCAGTATTTT
CATSDTGHYGGYTQYF
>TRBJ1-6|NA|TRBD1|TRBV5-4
TGTGCCAGCAGCATTAGACAGGGGGGAGATTCACCCCTCCACTTT
CASSIRQGGDSPLHF
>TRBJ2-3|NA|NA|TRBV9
TGTGCCAGCAGCCCCCTAGCGGATACGCAGTATTTT
CASSPLADTQYF
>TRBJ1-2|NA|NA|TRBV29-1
TGCAGCGCTTCGGCGTACAGGAGGGACTATGGCTACACCTTC
CSASAYRRDYGYTF
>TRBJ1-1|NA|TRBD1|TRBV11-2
TGTGCCAGCAGCTTAGAGTTTGGCAGGGGGCGAGGGACTGAAGCTTTCTTT
CASSLEFGRGRGTEAFF
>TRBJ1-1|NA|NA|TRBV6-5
TGTGCCAGCAGTTACTCGGGGCAGTACACTGAAGCTTTCTTT
CASSYSGQYTEAFF
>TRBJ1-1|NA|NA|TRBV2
TGTGCCAGCAAGTTGGGGAGACTCGACACTGAAGCTTTCTTT
CASKLGRLDTEAFF